Presented here are 2 T cell receptor beta chains from one specimen sequenced in a study of PD-L1 blockade in urothelial cancer. Described time point: peripheral blood 6 weeks after treatment start. Clones were read by immunoSEQ multiplex PCR, and TCRdb kept only the in-frame ones, dropping some. The sample lists approximately 36,000 clones, about 80% occurring once. The sequencing used PBMCs, collected around atezolizumab (anti-PD-L1) treatment. These receptors all come from a man between 40 and 49 years old with urothelial cancer.

This chain connects TRBV19 to TRBJ1-2, with 8 bases identical to TRBD1. From germline, CDR1 is LNHDA and CDR2 SQIVND (reference sequence). V shed 6 bases, J shed 8 bases, and the junction held 11 bases outside the gene matches. This CDR3 is built from 14 residues. The CDR3 nucleotides read TGTGCCAGTAGGGTAGGACAGGGAGTAAGCGGCTACACCTTC. Translating gives CASRVGQGVSGYTF.

This clone was observed a handful of times. The V gene is TRBV7-2, the J gene TRBJ1-4; 7 bases line up with TRBD1. The germline CDR1 and CDR2 sequences are SGHTA and FQGNSA. This CDR3 region has 16 residues. V trimming: 5 bases; J trimming: 0 bases; junction bases outside the gene matches: 6. As DNA, the CDR3 is TGTGCCAGCAGCACTTCACAGGGGACAACTAATGAAAAACTGTTTTTT. Residues: CASSTSQGTTNEKLFF.